The rows below give T cell receptor beta chains drawn from one sample of a study of spatial heterogeneity in lung cancer. TCRdb called the 5' RACE reads again in MiXCR, with one record for every CDR3 protein. The data show about 6,100 distinct CDR3 sequences, roughly 8.3% seen once. The sequences come from normal lung tissue next to the tumor, collected at surgery. The source of these receptors is a female donor with early-stage non-small cell lung cancer. Both conserved end residues are part of each CDR3. D genes are given only for firm matches. Size tells how often a clone was seen (once, few, many) or the class of an expanded clone, and some rows leave it out.

V gene,J gene,clone size,D gene,CDR3 DNA,CDR3 protein
TRBV12-5,TRBJ2-3,.,.,TGTGCTAGTGGTCCGGGTGATCCCACAGATACGCAGTATTTT,CASGPGDPTDTQYF
TRBV19,TRBJ1-1,many,.,TGTGCCAGTAGTATAGGTTTTGGGGTGGCGAACACTGAAGCTTTCTTT,CASSIGFGVANTEAFF
TRBV30,TRBJ1-1,many,.,TGTGCCTGGATCCCTTTGCGGGGAAAGATTGACACTGAAGCTTTCTTT,CAWIPLRGKIDTEAFF
TRBV15,TRBJ2-5,few,.,TGTGCCACCAGCAGATCCTCCGACGGATTTAGGCAAGAGACCCAGTACTTC,CATSRSSDGFRQETQYF
TRBV28,TRBJ2-3,medium-sized,.,TGTGCCAGCCGCCCGGGCGGAAGCACAGATACGCAGTATTTT,CASRPGGSTDTQYF
TRBV12-3/TRBV12-4,TRBJ2-7,many,TRBD1,TGTGCCAGCAGTACCCGGGGGAGGACAGGGGGAACCGAGCAGTACTTC,CASSTRGRTGGTEQYF
TRBV11-3,TRBJ2-3,.,.,TGTGCCAGCAGCCCAGGGGGGGGTATCACAGATACGCAGTATTTT,CASSPGGGITDTQYF
TRBV20-1,TRBJ2-3,.,.,TGCAGTGCTAGCAGCACAGATACGCAGTATTTT,CSASSTDTQYF
TRBV7-2,TRBJ2-3,.,.,TGTGCCAGCAGCTTTCGACAGGCCCAAGGGGCAGATACGCAGTATTTT,CASSFRQAQGADTQYF
TRBV7-2,TRBJ1-1,few,.,TGTGCCAGCAGTCAAAGCGGGGCGAACGGGGCTGAAGCTTTCTTT,CASSQSGANGAEAFF
TRBV19,TRBJ1-4,many,.,TGTGCCAGTAGTATTACCGCAACTAATGAAAAACTGTTTTTT,CASSITATNEKLFF
TRBV7-8,TRBJ2-1,medium-sized,.,TGTGCCAGCAGCCAGTTGCCGATCCAGGGAATCGCCTACAATGAGCAGTTCTTC,CASSQLPIQGIAYNEQFF
TRBV10-3,TRBJ1-1,medium-sized,.,TGTGCCATCAGTGAGGATACAGGGTTGGACACTGAAGCTTTCTTT,CAISEDTGLDTEAFF
TRBV9,TRBJ2-5,medium-sized,TRBD1,TGTGCCAGCAGCCCACGGGACAGGGGTGGGCAAGAGACCCAGTACTTC,CASSPRDRGGQETQYF
TRBV12-3/TRBV12-4,TRBJ1-5,many,.,TGTGCCAGCAGTTTACGGGGCAGCAATCAGCCCCAGCATTTT,CASSLRGSNQPQHF
TRBV15,TRBJ2-2,medium-sized,TRBD1,TGTGCCACCAGCAGAGATCGGCGGACAGGGGACACCGGGGAGCTGTTTTTT,CATSRDRRTGDTGELFF
TRBV27,TRBJ1-2,medium-sized,.,TGTGCCAGCAGTAGGGGATTCATCGATGGCTACACCTTC,CASSRGFIDGYTF
TRBV6-1,TRBJ2-3,.,.,TGTGCCAGCAGGAGGACAGTAACGTCTAGCACAGATACGCAGTATTTT,CASRRTVTSSTDTQYF
TRBV6-6,TRBJ2-3,few,TRBD1,TGTGCCAGCAGTTACTTGGGGACAGGGCGCACAGATACGCAGTATTTT,CASSYLGTGRTDTQYF
TRBV6-1,TRBJ1-1,many,.,TGTGCCAGCAGTAATAAGAGGAACACTGAAGCTTTCTTT,CASSNKRNTEAFF
TRBV18,TRBJ1-2,.,.,TGTGCCAGCTCACCGGCGACAGGATCCTTCTATGGCTACACCTTC,CASSPATGSFYGYTF
TRBV7-2,TRBJ1-3,medium-sized,.,TGTGCCAGCAGCTTAGTAGGAGATAGAAACACCATATATTTT,CASSLVGDRNTIYF
TRBV7-6,TRBJ2-2,few,.,TGTGCCAGCAGCCAAGGGCGGCCGAACACCGGGGAGCTGTTTTTT,CASSQGRPNTGELFF
TRBV2,TRBJ2-3,medium-sized,TRBD2,TGTGCCAGCACTTTTGCCGGTACTAGCGGGGTGTCTGGCACAGATACGCAGTATTTT,CASTFAGTSGVSGTDTQYF
TRBV3-1,TRBJ2-7,.,TRBD1,TGTGCCAGCAGCCATTGGACAGGGGTCTACGAGCAGTACTTC,CASSHWTGVYEQYF
TRBV28,TRBJ1-2,medium-sized,TRBD1,TGTGCCAGCAGTTTATCCCTCCCCGGACAGGGAGGTGGCTACACCTTC,CASSLSLPGQGGGYTF
TRBV20-1,TRBJ1-4,medium-sized,.,TGCAGTGCTACAGGGACCGGTGAAAAACTGTTTTTT,CSATGTGEKLFF
TRBV4-2,TRBJ2-4,.,.,TGTGCCAGCAGCCCGGAGGTAGCCAAAAACATTCAGTACTTC,CASSPEVAKNIQYF
TRBV7-2,TRBJ2-3,.,TRBD2,TGTGCCAGCAGCCTTGGGGCGGGGCGGGGGGATACGCAGTATTTT,CASSLGAGRGDTQYF
TRBV16,TRBJ2-3,few,.,TGTGCCAGCAGCCAATCGGCCGTGAGCACAGATACGCAGTATTTT,CASSQSAVSTDTQYF
TRBV6-2/TRBV6-3,TRBJ2-5,many,TRBD2,TGTGCCAGCAGTTACTCGCGGCGGCGGGGGGGCACTCAAGAGACCCAGTACTTC,CASSYSRRRGGTQETQYF
TRBV12-3/TRBV12-4,TRBJ1-5,medium-sized,.,TGTGCCAGCAGTTTCGACAGGATGGAAAATCAGCCCCAGCATTTT,CASSFDRMENQPQHF
TRBV7-8,TRBJ2-6,few,.,TGTGCCAGCAGCTTATGGAGCGGTTCTGGGGCCAACGTCCTGACTTTC,CASSLWSGSGANVLTF
TRBV5-5,TRBJ1-1,many,.,TGTGCCAGCAGCTTGGTTGCCCGATCACAGGTCACTGAAGCTTTCTTT,CASSLVARSQVTEAFF
TRBV5-1,TRBJ1-1,many,.,TGCGCCAGCAGCTTGGTAAGGGGGGGCACTGAAGCTTTCTTT,CASSLVRGGTEAFF
TRBV20-1,TRBJ2-3,few,.,TGCAGTGCTAGAGGAAGGGGCAGAGCCTACACAGATACGCAGTATTTT,CSARGRGRAYTDTQYF
TRBV9,TRBJ1-1,many,.,TGTGCCAGCAGCGGGACGGGGGGCGGGCAGAACACTGAAGCTTTCTTT,CASSGTGGGQNTEAFF
TRBV12-2,TRBJ2-3,few,.,TGTGCAAGTCGCTTAGCGTCGACTAATAGCACAGATACGCAGTATTTT,CASRLASTNSTDTQYF
TRBV20-1,TRBJ1-5,medium-sized,.,TGCAGTGTGCGGGGGAGGATAAGCAATCAGCCCCAGCATTTT,CSVRGRISNQPQHF
TRBV5-1,TRBJ1-2,many,TRBD1,TGCGCCAGCAGCTTGAAGGGGGCAAACTATGGCTACACCTTC,CASSLKGANYGYTF
TRBV6-5,TRBJ2-2,many,.,TGTGCCAGCAGTTCGTCCGTAGGGGCCGCCACCGGGGAGCTGTTTTTT,CASSSSVGAATGELFF
TRBV20-1,TRBJ2-3,many,.,TGCAGTGGGGTTAGAGGCGGGTCTAGCACAGATACGCAGTATTTT,CSGVRGGSSTDTQYF
TRBV9,TRBJ2-2,many,.,TGTGCCAGCAGCCCCGAGGGTTGGGAGCTGTTTTTT,CASSPEGWELFF
TRBV5-4,TRBJ2-2,few,.,TGTGCCAGCAGCTCCGGGTGGGGTGGAGAGCTGTTTTTT,CASSSGWGGELFF
TRBV29-1,TRBJ1-2,medium-sized,.,TGCAGCGTTGAAGATCCGGACAGAAGCTATGGCTACACCTTC,CSVEDPDRSYGYTF
TRBV20-1,TRBJ2-7,many,TRBD1,TGCAGTGCTAGCCTACCGTCGGGACAGGGGGCCGTGGAGCAGTACTTC,CSASLPSGQGAVEQYF
TRBV7-9,TRBJ2-7,.,.,TGTGCCAGCAGCTTAGCGGGGATCGAGCAGTACTTC,CASSLAGIEQYF
TRBV2,TRBJ2-7,medium-sized,.,TGTGCCAGCAGTGAAGGAGGGAGCTACGAGCAGTACTTC,CASSEGGSYEQYF
TRBV7-8,TRBJ1-2,.,.,TGTGCCAGCAGCGCATACAGGATGGGGACGGATGGCTACACCTTC,CASSAYRMGTDGYTF
TRBV7-6,TRBJ1-5,many,.,TGTGCCAGCAGCTTATGGGGGGATCAGCCCCAGCATTTT,CASSLWGDQPQHF
TRBV7-6,TRBJ1-1,medium-sized,.,TGTGCCAGCAGCCCGGACAGAGTGAACACTGAAGCTTTCTTT,CASSPDRVNTEAFF
TRBV18,TRBJ2-5,many,TRBD2,TGTGCCAGCTCACCGCCGGGACTAGCAGAGACCCAGTACTTC,CASSPPGLAETQYF
TRBV5-4,TRBJ2-3,few,TRBD2,TGTGCCAGCAGCTTGGCGCGCGGGGGAGGAGCAGATACGCAGTATTTT,CASSLARGGGADTQYF
TRBV6-1,TRBJ2-1,.,.,TGTGCCAGCAGCGAGCAAGCCCGGGGTTACAATGAGCAGTTCTTC,CASSEQARGYNEQFF
TRBV28,TRBJ2-5,.,.,TGTGCCAGCAGTTTAGTGGCCCAAGAGACCCAGTACTTC,CASSLVAQETQYF
TRBV7-9,TRBJ1-5,few,TRBD1,TGTGCCAGCAGCTCCCAGCGACAGGGGTCTAATCAGCCCCAGCATTTT,CASSSQRQGSNQPQHF
TRBV12-3/TRBV12-4,TRBJ2-5,few,.,TGTGCCAGCAGTTTTCGAGGGGAGACCCAGTACTTC,CASSFRGETQYF
TRBV2,TRBJ2-5,.,.,TGTGCCAGCAGTGAAGGTAGCGCGGGGAGAGAGACCCAGTACTTC,CASSEGSAGRETQYF
TRBV7-2,TRBJ2-7,many,.,TGTGCCAGCAGCCCAGGCCCCGGTCTCTACGAGCAGTACTTC,CASSPGPGLYEQYF